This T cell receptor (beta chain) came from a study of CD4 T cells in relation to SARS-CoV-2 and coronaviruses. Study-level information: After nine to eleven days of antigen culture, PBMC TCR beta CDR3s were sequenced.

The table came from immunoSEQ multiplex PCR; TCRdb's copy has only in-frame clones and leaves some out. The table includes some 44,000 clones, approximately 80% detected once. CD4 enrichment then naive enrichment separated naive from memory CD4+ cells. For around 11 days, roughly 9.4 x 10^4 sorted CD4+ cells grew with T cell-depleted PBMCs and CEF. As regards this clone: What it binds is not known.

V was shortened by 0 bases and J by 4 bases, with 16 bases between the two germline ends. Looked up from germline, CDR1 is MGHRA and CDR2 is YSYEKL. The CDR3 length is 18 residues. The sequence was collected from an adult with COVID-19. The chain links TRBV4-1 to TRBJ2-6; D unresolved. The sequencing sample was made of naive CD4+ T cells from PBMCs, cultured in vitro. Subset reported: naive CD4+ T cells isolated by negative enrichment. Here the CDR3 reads CASSQEEGSVIGANVLTF. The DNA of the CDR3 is TGCGCCAGCAGCCAAGAAGAAGGATCTGTGATCGGGGCCAACGTCCTGACTTTC.